The 26 T cell receptor beta chains in this list originate from one sample, sequenced in a study of blood T cell repertoires in COVID-19. Profiling relied on immunoSEQ multiplex PCR, and the TCRdb table lists in-frame clones only, not all of them. This sample has roughly 380,000 clones, with roughly 85% found just once. The source material was peripheral blood. The origin of the receptors is a woman aged 18-35 years with acute or convalescent COVID-19.

The chain has TRBV19 and TRBJ2-2; TRBD2 might be the D (6 bases). Germline CDR1 and CDR2: LNHDA and SQIVND (reference sequence). This CDR3 is 14 amino acids long. The V end was cut by 5 bases, the J end by 2 bases, with 9 bases between. The CDR3 bases are TGTGCCAGTAGTCGCGGGGATAACACCGGGGAGCTGTTTTTT. It translates to CASSRGDNTGELFF.

J is TRBJ1-1 and V is TRBV15; 7 bases align to TRBD1. V shed 1 base, J shed 5 bases, and the junction held 4 bases outside the gene matches. CDR1 is LNHNV, CDR2 YYDKDF, per germline (reference sequence). CDR3 length: 14 residues. The CDR3 is CATSRARDRTEAFF. The CDR3 nucleotides are TGTGCCACCAGCAGAGCTCGGGACAGAACTGAAGCTTTCTTT.

The rearrangement links TRBV7-3 to TRBJ1-2; no definite D call. Germline V gene lookup returns CDR1 SGHTA and CDR2 FQGTGA. The CDR3 has 15 residues. Trimming removed 2 bases from V and 3 bases from J, with 13 bases in between. CDR3 coding DNA: TGTGCCAGCAGCTTAGGGCCCATTCGGCACTATGGCTACACCTTC. It codes for CASSLGPIRHYGYTF.

V and J are TRBV5-4 and TRBJ2-7; D ambiguous. Germline assignment: CDR1 SGHNT and CDR2 YYREEE (reference sequence). The CDR3 has 13 amino acids. V gave up 4 bases and J gave up 5 bases, with 13 bases separating them. The CDR3 is CASSPDIRNEQYF. CDR3 coding DNA: TGTGCCAGCAGCCCAGACATCCGCAACGAGCAGTACTTC.

CDR3 amino acids: CASSFLSGLAGRNNEQFF. For the CDR3, the DNA is TGTGCCAGCAGCTTCCTGTCCGGACTAGCGGGGAGAAATAATGAGCAGTTCTTC. The rearrangement links TRBV11-2 to TRBJ2-1; 12 bases are a match to TRBD2. The CDR3 has 18 residues. The germline V gene encodes CDR1 SGHAT and CDR2 FQNNGV. V trimming: 3 bases; J trimming: 7 bases; junction bases outside the gene matches: 13.

The chain combines TRBV6-1 with TRBJ2-7, with D hard to call. The CDR3 has 13 residues. CDR1 is MNHNS and CDR2 is SASEGT in the germline V gene. V lost 2 bases to trimming and J lost 7 bases, with 12 bases between them. CDR3 DNA: TGTGCCAGCAGTGAACTTTCGGGTGGGGAGCAGTACTTC. Its translation: CASSELSGGEQYF.

V gene TRBV2 combines with J gene TRBJ1-5; D gene uncertain. The CDR3 is 15 amino acids. V lost 0 bases to trimming and J lost 4 bases, with 10 bases between them. The germline CDR1 and CDR2 sequences are SNHLY and FYNNEI. CDR3 DNA: TGTGCCAGCAGTGAAGCAGGCGGGGTTAATCAGCCCCAGCATTTT. Residues: CASSEAGGVNQPQHF.

The V gene is TRBV18, the J gene TRBJ1-1; 8 positions match TRBD1. The germline V gene has CDR1 KGHSH and CDR2 LQKENI. This CDR3 is built from 13 residues. Losses at the gene ends were 3 bases for V and 5 bases for J; bases not matched to a gene: 2. The CDR3 sequence: CASSPTGETEAFF. The CDR3 bases are TGTGCCAGCTCACCGACAGGGGAGACTGAAGCTTTCTTT.

The chain links TRBV28 to TRBJ1-2; 10 nucleotides line up with TRBD1. The length of the CDR3 is 18 residues. Germline V lookup: CDR1 MDHEN, CDR2 SYDVKM. After removal of 7 bases from V and 2 bases from J, the junction contained 16 bases not matched to a gene. For the CDR3, the DNA is TGTGCCAGCAAACAGTTCCGGGGACAGGGGAGGGTGAACTATGGCTACACCTTC. This translates into CASKQFRGQGRVNYGYTF.

The chain combines TRBV6-2 or TRBV6-3 with TRBJ2-3, with D tentatively TRBD2 (5 bases). Germline CDR1 MNHEY, CDR2 SVGEGT. Trimming left V 3 bases short and J 4 bases short, with 11 bases between. This CDR3 has 14 residues. CDR3 sequence: CASSYVLEADTQYF. CDR3 nucleotides: TGTGCCAGCAGTTATGTACTAGAAGCAGATACGCAGTATTTT.

This clone was picked up many times. The gene calls are TRBV7-9 and TRBJ1-2; D remains ambiguous. In germline, CDR1 is SEHNR, CDR2 FQNEAQ (reference sequence). V was cut by 4 bases and J by 2 bases, with 8 bases left in between. This CDR3 comprises 13 residues. The CDR3 sequence is CASSSTSNYGYTF. CDR3 sequence (DNA): TGTGCCAGCAGCTCGACATCCAACTATGGCTACACCTTC. Combining the CDR3 with reference TRBV7-9 and TRBJ1-2 gives the whole variable domain DTGVSQNPRHKITKRGQNVTFRCDPISEHNRLYWYRQTLGQGPEFLTYFQNEAQLEKSRLLSDRFSAERPKGSFSTLEIQRTEQGDSAMYLCASSSTSNYGYTFGSGTRLTVV.

The chain links TRBV7-6 to TRBJ2-3, with 7 bases matching TRBD1. This CDR3 spans 13 amino acids. CDR1 is SGHVS, CDR2 FNYEAQ, per germline. With 5 bases clipped from V and 1 base from J, the junction kept 0 bases outside the gene matches. The chain's CDR3 is CASSGQGTDTQYF. The CDR3 bases are TGTGCCAGCAGCGGACAGGGCACAGATACGCAGTATTTT.

The chain combines TRBV15 with TRBJ2-7, with D possibly being TRBD2 (5 bases). The V end was cut by 5 bases, the J end by 0 bases, with 5 bases between. The CDR3 sequence is 12 residues long. CDR1 and CDR2 from the germline V gene are LNHNV and YYDKDF (reference sequence). The CDR3 is CATSGSSYEQYF. CDR3 nucleotides: TGTGCCACCAGCGGGAGCTCCTACGAGCAGTACTTC.

The sample holds one count of this clone. The chain recombines TRBV9 with TRBJ2-7; TRBD2 matches at 7 bases. Germline V gives CDR1 SGDLS, CDR2 YYNGEE. Germline trimming cut 0 bases from V and 3 bases from J; bases unmatched to any gene: 3. The CDR3 length is 14 residues. CDR3 nucleotide sequence: TGTGCCAGCAGCGTAGGGACTAGTGTCTACGAGCAGTACTTC. It translates to CASSVGTSVYEQYF.

The V and J genes are TRBV25-1 and TRBJ2-7; TRBD1 aligns across 7 bases. This CDR3 has 13 amino acids. The germline V gene encodes CDR1 MGHDK and CDR2 SYGVNS. After removal of 6 bases from V and 3 bases from J, the junction contained 5 bases not matched to a gene. Here the CDR3 reads CASSMAGGYEQYF. CDR3 DNA sequence: TGTGCCAGCAGCATGGCAGGGGGCTACGAGCAGTACTTC.

In nucleotides, the CDR3 is TGTGCCAGCAGTGACGCGCAGGGATATAGCAATCAGCCCCAGCATTTT. It encodes CASSDAQGYSNQPQHF. This sequence joins TRBV6-1 and TRBJ1-5; a possible D gene is TRBD1 (5 bases). In germline, CDR1 is MNHNS, CDR2 SASEGT. The CDR3 sequence is 16 residues long. The ends were cut back, 3 bases at V and 0 bases at J, with 12 bases in the middle.

The chain uses TRBV6-6 and TRBJ1-1; D might be TRBD1 (5 bases). Deletions cut 2 bases from V and 4 bases from J, with 11 bases between. Germline assignment: CDR1 MNHNY and CDR2 SVGAGI (reference sequence). This CDR3 spans 14 amino acids. CDR3 sequence (DNA): TGTGCCAGCAGTTACGGGGGGGGTAGCACTGAAGCTTTCTTT. Encoded protein: CASSYGGGSTEAFF.

The rearrangement joins TRBV6-6 to TRBJ1-6; 7 bases align to TRBD1. Trimming removed 5 bases from V and 2 bases from J; junction bases left unmatched: 9. The CDR3 loop spans 17 amino acids. Germline V lookup: CDR1 MNHNY, CDR2 SVGAGI (reference sequence). In DNA form, the CDR3 reads TGTGCCAGCAGTCCCGAATTAACAGGGGCCTATAATTCACCCCTCCACTTT. As protein: CASSPELTGAYNSPLHF.

In regard to this clone: The same CDR3 can be traced to other DNA sequences in this sample. The chain combines TRBV19 with TRBJ1-1, with D maybe TRBD1 (5 bases). The CDR3 covers 13 residues. The V end was cut by 3 bases, the J end by 1 base, with 6 bases between. Germline V gene sequence: CDR1 LNHDA, CDR2 SQIVND (reference sequence). The DNA of the CDR3 is TGTGCCAGTAGTATCGGGGGGAACACTGAAGCTTTCTTT. Translating gives CASSIGGNTEAFF.

The gene calls are TRBV2 and TRBJ1-2; 7 bases line up with TRBD1. Germline loops: CDR1 SNHLY, CDR2 FYNNEI. CDR3 length: 17 residues. Trimming at V came to 7 bases and at J to 4 bases, leaving 18 bases not matched to a gene. The CDR3 bases are TGTGCCAGCACTATAGGGACAGATGCCAATCGTGGCTATGGCTACACCTTC. It translates to CASTIGTDANRGYGYTF.

The chain couples TRBV2 to TRBJ2-7, with D unclear. Germline assignment: CDR1 SNHLY and CDR2 FYNNEI. Between the trimmed V and J ends, which lost 8 bases and 2 bases, there was a span of 4 bases. The CDR3 has 10 amino acids. The CDR3 region is CASVAYEQYF. In nucleotides, the CDR3 is TGTGCCAGCGTCGCCTACGAGCAGTACTTC.

The count of this clone is one. The chain is built from TRBV11-3 and TRBJ2-1, with D possibly matching TRBD2 (7 bases). This CDR3 spans 15 amino acids. Germline CDR1 SGHNT, CDR2 YENEEA. Trimming removed 1 base from V and 4 bases from J, with 11 bases in between. CDR3: CASSLGGGQYNEQFF. The CDR3 coding sequence is TGTGCCAGCAGCTTAGGCGGGGGACAATACAATGAGCAGTTCTTC. Together with reference TRBV11-3 and TRBJ2-1, the CDR3 gives the full variable domain: EAGVVQSPRYKIIEKKQPVAFWCNPISGHNTLYWYLQNLGQGPELLIRYENEEAVDDSQLPKDRFSAERLKGVDSTLKIQPAELGDSAVYLCASSLGGGQYNEQFFGPGTRLTVL.

The chain combines TRBV19 with TRBJ1-3; 8 bases map to TRBD1. Trimming at V came to 3 bases and at J to 2 bases, leaving 3 bases not matched to a gene. Germline CDR1 LNHDA, CDR2 SQIVND (reference sequence). This CDR3 region has 15 residues. CDR3 sequence reads: CASSIRTGPGNTIYF. DNA of the CDR3: TGTGCCAGTAGTATCCGGACAGGGCCTGGAAACACCATATATTTT.

The rearrangement links TRBV2 to TRBJ2-3, with D tentatively TRBD2 (5 bases). This CDR3 has 16 residues. Germline CDR1 SNHLY, CDR2 FYNNEI. The V end lost 0 bases, the J end lost 2 bases, and 12 bases lay between the germline ends. CDR3 DNA: TGTGCCAGCAGTGAAGCGCCTTGGACTCACACAGATACGCAGTATTTT. This encodes CASSEAPWTHTDTQYF.

The chain uses TRBV10-3 and TRBJ1-5; possible D gene TRBD1, 5 bases. Germline CDR1 ENHRY, CDR2 SYGVKD. The ends were cut back, 0 bases at V and 4 bases at J, with 13 bases in the middle. The CDR3 has 16 residues. The CDR3 nucleotides are TGTGCCATCAGTGAGTCGGGGGGTATTGGGAATCAGCCCCAGCATTTT. It codes for CAISESGGIGNQPQHF.

The J gene is TRBJ1-3, the V gene TRBV28; D gene uncertain. This CDR3 spans 16 amino acids. V was clipped by 6 bases and J by 0 bases, with 15 bases between them. Looked up from germline, CDR1 is MDHEN and CDR2 is SYDVKM. CDR3 nucleotides: TGTGCCAGCAGAGTCGAGGGAACGATCTCTGGAAACACCATATATTTT. This sequence encodes CASRVEGTISGNTIYF.